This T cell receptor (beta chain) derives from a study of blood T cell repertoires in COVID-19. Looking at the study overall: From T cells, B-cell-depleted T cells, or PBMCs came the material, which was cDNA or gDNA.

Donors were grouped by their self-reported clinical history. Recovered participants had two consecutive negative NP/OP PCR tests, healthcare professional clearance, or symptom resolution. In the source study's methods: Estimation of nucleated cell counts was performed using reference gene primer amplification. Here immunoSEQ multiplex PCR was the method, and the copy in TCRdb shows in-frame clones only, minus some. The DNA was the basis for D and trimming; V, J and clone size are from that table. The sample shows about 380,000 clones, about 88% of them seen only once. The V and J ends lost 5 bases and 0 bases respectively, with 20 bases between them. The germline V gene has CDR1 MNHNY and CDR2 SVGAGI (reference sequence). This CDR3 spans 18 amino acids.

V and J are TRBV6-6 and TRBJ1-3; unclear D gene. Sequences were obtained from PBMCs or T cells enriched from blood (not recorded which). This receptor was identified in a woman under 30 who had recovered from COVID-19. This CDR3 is CASSPRRGLVPSGNTIYF. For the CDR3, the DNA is TGTGCCAGCAGTCCCCGCCGAGGGCTGGTTCCCTCTGGAAACACCATATATTTT.